This record looks at one TCR beta chain sequence and its context. The sample belongs to a study of T cells in Graves' hyperthyroidism and ophthalmopathy. Study details: Pretreatment peripheral blood was obtained at initial diagnosis.

The study based diagnoses on clinical symptoms, serum thyroxine and TRAb, thyroid ultrasound and orbital computed tomography. The germline CDR1 and CDR2 sequences are LNHDA and SQIVND (reference sequence). V lost 8 bases and J 5 bases, leaving 8 bases between the germline ends. The length of the CDR3 is 11 residues. RNA transcripts provided the source from which TCR beta CDR3 regions were amplified. The TCR CDR3 was amplified in a first-round RT-PCR using the HTBI primer set. MiXCR was run by TCRdb on the multiplex PCR reads, yielding one entry per CDR3 protein. The data contain about 350,000 distinct CDR3 sequences, about 14% of them singletons.

This clonotype was obtained from a woman between 25 and 40 years old with Graves' hyperthyroidism. The chain carries TRBV19 and TRBJ2-3; possible D gene TRBD1, 5 bases. The sample was blood. The CDR3 sequence is CASGAVDTQYF. For the CDR3, the DNA is TGTGCCAGTGGGGCGGTAGATACGCAGTATTTT.